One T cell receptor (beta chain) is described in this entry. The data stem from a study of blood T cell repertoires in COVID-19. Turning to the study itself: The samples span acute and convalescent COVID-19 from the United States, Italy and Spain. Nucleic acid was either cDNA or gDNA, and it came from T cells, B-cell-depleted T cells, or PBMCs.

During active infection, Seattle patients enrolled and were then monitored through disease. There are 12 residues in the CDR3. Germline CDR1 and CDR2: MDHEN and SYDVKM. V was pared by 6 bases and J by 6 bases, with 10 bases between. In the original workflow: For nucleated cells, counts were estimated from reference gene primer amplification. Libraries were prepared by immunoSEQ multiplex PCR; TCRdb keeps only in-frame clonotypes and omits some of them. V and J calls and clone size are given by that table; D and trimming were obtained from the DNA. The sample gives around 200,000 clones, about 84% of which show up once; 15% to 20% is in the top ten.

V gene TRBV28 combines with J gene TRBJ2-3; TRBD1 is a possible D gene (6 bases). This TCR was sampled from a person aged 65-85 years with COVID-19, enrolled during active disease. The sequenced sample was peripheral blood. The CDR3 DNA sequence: TGTGCCAGCAGCTTGAGGGGGGATACGCAGTATTTT. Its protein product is CASSLRGDTQYF.